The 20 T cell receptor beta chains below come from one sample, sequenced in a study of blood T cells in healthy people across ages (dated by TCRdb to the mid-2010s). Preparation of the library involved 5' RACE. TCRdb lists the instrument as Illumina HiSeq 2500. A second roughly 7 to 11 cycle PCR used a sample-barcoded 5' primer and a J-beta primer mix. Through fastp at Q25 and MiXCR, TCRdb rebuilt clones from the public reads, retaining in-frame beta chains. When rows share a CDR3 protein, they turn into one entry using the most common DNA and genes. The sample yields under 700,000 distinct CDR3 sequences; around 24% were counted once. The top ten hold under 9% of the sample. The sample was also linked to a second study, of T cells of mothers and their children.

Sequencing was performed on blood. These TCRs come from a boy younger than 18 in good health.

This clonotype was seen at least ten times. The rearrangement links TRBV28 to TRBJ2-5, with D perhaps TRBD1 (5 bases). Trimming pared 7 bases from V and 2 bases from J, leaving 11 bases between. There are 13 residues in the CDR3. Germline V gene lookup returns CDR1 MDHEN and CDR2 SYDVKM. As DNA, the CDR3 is TGTGCCAGCACCGACAGTGTTCAAGAGACCCAGTACTTC. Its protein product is CASTDSVQETQYF.

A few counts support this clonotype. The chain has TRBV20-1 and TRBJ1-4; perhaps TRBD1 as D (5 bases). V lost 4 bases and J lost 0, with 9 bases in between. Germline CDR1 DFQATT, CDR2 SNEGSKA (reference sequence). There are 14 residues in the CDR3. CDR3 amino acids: CSAKPTATNEKLFF. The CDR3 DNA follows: TGCAGTGCTAAACCGACAGCAACTAATGAAAAACTGTTTTTT.

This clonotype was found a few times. The CDR3 coding sequence is TGTGCCAGCAGCACCGGGACATCGCCTAACTATGGCTACACCTTC. It codes for CASSTGTSPNYGYTF. The chain couples TRBV12-3 or TRBV12-4 to TRBJ1-2; D is possibly TRBD1 (6 bases). CDR3 length equals 15 residues. Trimming cost V 6 bases and J 0 bases, with 14 bases left between them.

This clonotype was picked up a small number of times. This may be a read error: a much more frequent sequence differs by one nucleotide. The CDR3 DNA follows: TGTGCCTCCAGTGATAGACAAGCGAGCTCCTACAATGAGCAGTTCTTC. Translation gives CASSDRQASSYNEQFF. V gene TRBV24-1 combines with J gene TRBJ2-1; the D is unclear. CDR3 length: 16 residues. The V gene's germline CDR1 is KGHDR and CDR2 SFDVKD.

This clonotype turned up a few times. CDR3 in amino acids: CASTGGAIGYTF. The DNA of the CDR3 is TGTGCCAGCACAGGGGGGGCTATAGGTTACACCTTC. The chain recombines TRBV6-6 with TRBJ1-2; TRBD1 matches at 7 bases. The trim removed 7 bases at V and 11 bases at J, leaving 10 bases unmatched. Looked up from germline, CDR1 is MNHNY and CDR2 is SVGAGI (reference sequence). This CDR3 comprises 12 residues.

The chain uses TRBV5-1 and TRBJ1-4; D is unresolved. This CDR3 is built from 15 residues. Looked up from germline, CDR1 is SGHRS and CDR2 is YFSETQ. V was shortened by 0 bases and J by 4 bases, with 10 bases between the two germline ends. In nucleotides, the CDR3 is TGCGCCAGCAGCTTGGCCTTGGGGAGTAATGAAAAACTGTTTTTT. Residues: CASSLALGSNEKLFF. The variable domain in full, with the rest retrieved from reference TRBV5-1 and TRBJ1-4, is KAGVTQTPRYLIKTRGQQVTLSCSPISGHRSVSWYQQTPGQGLQFLFEYFSETQRNKGNFPGRFSGRQFSNSRSEMNVSTLELGDSALYLCASSLALGSNEKLFFGSGTQLSVL.

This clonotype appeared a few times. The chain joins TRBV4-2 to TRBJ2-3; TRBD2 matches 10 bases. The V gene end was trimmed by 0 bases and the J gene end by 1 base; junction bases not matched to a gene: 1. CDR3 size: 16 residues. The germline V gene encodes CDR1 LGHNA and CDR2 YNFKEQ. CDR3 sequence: CASSQDLAGGTDTQYF. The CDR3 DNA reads TGTGCCAGCAGCCAAGATCTAGCGGGAGGCACAGATACGCAGTATTTT.

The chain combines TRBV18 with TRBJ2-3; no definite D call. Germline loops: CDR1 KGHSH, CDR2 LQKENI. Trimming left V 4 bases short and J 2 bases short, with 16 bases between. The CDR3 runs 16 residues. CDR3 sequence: CASSQNGGVTTDTQYF. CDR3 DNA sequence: TGTGCCAGCTCACAAAACGGTGGGGTGACCACAGATACGCAGTATTTT.

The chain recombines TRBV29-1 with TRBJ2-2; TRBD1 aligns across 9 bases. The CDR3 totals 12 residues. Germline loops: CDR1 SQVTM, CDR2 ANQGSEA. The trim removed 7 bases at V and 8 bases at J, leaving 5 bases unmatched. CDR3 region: CSARQGVGELFF. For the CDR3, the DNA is TGCAGCGCGAGACAGGGGGTGGGGGAGCTGTTTTTT.

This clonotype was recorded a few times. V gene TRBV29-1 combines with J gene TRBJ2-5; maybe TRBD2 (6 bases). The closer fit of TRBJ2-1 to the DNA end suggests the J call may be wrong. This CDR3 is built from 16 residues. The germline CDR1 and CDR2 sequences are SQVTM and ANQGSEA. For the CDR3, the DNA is TGCAGCGTTGTAGAAGGTATCCGCGGGACGGTGGATGAGCAGTTCTTC. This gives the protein CSVVEGIRGTVDEQFF.

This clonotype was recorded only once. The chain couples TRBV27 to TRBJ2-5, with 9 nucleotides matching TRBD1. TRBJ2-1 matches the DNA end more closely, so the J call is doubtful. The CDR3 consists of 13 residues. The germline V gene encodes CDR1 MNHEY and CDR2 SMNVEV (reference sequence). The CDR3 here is CASSGQGRGEQFF. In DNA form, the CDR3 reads TGTGCCAGCAGCGGACAGGGGCGGGGTGAGCAGTTCTTC.

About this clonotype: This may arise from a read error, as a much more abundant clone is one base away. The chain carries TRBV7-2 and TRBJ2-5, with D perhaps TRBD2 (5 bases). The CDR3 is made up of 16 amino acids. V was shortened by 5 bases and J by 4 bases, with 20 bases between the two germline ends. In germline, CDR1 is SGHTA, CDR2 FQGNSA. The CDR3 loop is CASSAGGSYRRETQYF. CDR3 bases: TGTGCCAGCAGCGCGGGTGGTTCTTATCGGCGAGAGACCCAGTACTTC.

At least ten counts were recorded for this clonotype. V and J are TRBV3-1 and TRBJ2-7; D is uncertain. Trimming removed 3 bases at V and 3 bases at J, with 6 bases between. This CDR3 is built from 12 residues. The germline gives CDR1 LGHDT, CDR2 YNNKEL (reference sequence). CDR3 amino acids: CASSQVNYEQYF. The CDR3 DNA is TGTGCCAGCAGCCAGGTAAACTACGAGCAGTACTTC.

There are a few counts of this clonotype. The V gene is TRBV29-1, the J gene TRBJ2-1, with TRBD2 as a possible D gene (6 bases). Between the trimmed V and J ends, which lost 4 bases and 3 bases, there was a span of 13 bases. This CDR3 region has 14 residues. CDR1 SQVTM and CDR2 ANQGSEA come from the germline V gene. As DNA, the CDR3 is TGCAGCGTTGTCGAGCGGGTGGTCTACAATGAGCAGTTCTTC. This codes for CSVVERVVYNEQFF.

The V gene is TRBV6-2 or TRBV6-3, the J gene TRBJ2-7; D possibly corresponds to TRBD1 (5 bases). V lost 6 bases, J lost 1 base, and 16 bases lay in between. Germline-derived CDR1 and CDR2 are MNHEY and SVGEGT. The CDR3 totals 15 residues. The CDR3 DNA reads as TGTGCCAGCAGGATCTCAAGGGGCCATTCCTACGAGCAGTACTTC. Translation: CASRISRGHSYEQYF.

The chain's CDR3 is CASSLDAGTEAFF. CDR3 in DNA: TGTGCCAGCAGCTTAGATGCGGGTACTGAAGCTTTCTTT. The chain recombines TRBV7-9 with TRBJ1-1; no definite D call. CDR3 length: 13 residues. V gave up 1 base and J gave up 5 bases, with 8 bases separating them. In germline, CDR1 is SEHNR, CDR2 FQNEAQ (reference sequence).

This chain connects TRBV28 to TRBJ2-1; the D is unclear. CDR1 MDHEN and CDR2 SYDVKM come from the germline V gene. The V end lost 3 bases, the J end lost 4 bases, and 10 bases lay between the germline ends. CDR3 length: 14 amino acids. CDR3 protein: CASSLSQLYNEQFF. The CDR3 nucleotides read TGTGCCAGCAGTTTGTCCCAGCTGTACAATGAGCAGTTCTTC.

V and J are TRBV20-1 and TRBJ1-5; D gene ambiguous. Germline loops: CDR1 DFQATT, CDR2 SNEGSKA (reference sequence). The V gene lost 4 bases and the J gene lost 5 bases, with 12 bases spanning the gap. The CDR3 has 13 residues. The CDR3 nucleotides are TGCAGTGCTAAGTCAACGGTTGATCAGCCCCAGCATTTT. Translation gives CSAKSTVDQPQHF.

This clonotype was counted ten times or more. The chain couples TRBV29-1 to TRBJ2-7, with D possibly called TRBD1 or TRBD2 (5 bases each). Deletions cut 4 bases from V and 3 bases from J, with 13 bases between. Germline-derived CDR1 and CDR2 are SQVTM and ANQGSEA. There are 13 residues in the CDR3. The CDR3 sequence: CSVVTSGHYEQYF. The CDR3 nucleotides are TGCAGCGTTGTAACCAGCGGACACTACGAGCAGTACTTC.

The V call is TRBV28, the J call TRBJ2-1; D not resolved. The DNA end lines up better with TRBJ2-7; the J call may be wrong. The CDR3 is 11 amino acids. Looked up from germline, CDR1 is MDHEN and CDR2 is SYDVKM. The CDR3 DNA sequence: TGTGCCAGCAGTTTCAGTAGGAAGCAGTACTTC. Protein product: CASSFSRKQYF.